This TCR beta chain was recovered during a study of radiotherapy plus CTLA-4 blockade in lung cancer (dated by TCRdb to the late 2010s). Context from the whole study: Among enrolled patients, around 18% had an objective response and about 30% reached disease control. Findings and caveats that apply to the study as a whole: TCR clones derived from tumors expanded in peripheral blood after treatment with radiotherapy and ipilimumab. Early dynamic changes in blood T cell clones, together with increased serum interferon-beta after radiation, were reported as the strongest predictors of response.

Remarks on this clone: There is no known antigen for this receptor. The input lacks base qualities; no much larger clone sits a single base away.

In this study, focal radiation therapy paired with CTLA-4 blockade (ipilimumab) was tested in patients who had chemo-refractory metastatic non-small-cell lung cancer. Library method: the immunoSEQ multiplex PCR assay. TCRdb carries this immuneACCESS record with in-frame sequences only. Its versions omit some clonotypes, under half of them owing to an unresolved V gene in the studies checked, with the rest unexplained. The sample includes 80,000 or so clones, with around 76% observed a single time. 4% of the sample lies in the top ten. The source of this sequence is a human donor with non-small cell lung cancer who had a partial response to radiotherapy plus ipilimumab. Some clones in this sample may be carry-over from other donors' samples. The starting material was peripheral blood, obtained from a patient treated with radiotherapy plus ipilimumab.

The nucleotides read TGTGCCAGCAGTTTAGCGAGAAGCACAGATACGCAGTATTTT. This encodes CASSLARSTDTQYF. The V gene is TRBV6-5 and the J gene is TRBJ2-3; a tentative D match to TRBD2 spans 5 bases. Spanning cysteine to phenylalanine, the CDR3 consists of 14 amino acids. Kept here is only the CDR3 DNA, which spans 42 bases and is read in frame from base 1. Trimming costs V 4 bases and J 0 bases, and their ends lie 8 bases apart. The CDR1 and CDR2 encoded by the germline V gene are MNHEY and SVGAGI.